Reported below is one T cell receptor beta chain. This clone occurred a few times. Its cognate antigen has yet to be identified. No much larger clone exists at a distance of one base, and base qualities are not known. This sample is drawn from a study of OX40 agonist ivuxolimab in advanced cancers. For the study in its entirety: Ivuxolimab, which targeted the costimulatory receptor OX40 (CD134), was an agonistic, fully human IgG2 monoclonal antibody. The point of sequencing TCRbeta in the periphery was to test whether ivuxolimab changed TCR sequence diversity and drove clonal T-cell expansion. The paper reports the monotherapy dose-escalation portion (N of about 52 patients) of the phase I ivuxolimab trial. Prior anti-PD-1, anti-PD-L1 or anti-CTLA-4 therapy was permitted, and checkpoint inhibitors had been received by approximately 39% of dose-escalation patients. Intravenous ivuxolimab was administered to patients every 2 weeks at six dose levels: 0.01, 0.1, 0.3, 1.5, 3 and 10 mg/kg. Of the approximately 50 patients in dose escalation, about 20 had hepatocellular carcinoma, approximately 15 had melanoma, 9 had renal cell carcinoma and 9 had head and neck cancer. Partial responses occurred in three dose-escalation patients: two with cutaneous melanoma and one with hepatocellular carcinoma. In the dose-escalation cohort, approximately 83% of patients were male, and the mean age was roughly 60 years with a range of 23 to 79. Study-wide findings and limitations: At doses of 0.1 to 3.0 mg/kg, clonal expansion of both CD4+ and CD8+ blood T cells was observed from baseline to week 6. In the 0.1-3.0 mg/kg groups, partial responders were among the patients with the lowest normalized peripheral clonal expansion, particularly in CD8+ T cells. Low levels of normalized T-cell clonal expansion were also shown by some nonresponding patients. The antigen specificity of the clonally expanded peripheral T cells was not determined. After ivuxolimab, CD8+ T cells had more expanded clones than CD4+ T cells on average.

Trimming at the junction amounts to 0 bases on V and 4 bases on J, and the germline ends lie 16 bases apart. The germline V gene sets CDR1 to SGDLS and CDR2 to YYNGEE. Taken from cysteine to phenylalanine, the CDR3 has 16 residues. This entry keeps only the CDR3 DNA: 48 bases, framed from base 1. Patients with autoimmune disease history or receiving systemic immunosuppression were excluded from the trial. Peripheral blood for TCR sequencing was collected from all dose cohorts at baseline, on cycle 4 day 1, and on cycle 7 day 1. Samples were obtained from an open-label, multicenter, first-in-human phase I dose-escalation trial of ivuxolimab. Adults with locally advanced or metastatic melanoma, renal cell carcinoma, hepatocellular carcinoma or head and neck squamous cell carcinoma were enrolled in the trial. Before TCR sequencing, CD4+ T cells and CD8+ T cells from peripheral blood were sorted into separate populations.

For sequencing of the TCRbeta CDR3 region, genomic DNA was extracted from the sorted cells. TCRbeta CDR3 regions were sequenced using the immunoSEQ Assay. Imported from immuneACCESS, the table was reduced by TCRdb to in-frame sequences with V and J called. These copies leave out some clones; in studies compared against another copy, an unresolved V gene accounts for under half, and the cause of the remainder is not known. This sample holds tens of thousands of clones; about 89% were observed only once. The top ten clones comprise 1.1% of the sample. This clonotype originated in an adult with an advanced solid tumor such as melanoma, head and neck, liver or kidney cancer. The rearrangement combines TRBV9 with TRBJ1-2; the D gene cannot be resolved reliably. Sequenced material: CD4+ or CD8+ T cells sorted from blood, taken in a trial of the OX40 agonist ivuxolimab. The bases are TGTGCCAGCAGCGTAGCTCCGTGGGTGGAGGGCTATGGCTACACCTTC. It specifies CASSVAPWVEGYGYTF.